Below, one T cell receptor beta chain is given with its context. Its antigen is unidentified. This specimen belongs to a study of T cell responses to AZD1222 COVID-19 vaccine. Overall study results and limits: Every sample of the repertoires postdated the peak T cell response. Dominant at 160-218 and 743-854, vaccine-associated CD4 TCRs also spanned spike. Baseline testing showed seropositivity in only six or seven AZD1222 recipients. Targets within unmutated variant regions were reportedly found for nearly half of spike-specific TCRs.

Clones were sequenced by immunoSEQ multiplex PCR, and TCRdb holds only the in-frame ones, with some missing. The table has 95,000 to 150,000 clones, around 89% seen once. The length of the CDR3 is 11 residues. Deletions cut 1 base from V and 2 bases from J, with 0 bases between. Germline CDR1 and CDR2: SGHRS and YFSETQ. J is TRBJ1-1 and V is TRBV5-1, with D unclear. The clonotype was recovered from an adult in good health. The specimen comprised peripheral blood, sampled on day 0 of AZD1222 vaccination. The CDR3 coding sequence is TGCGCCAGCAGCTTGAACACTGAAGCTTTCTTT. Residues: CASSLNTEAFF.